This TCR beta chain was captured in a study of cytomegalovirus exposure and HLA in healthy donors. Study outcomes and limitations: Clonal expansion was found to be greater in HLA-associated TCR beta chains than in equally common others in a later analysis.

PCR involved 60 Vbeta and 13 Jbeta primers. Sequencing used immunoSEQ multiplex PCR; TCRdb keeps in-frame clones, though not all of them. In the table there are 110,000 to 150,000 clones, roughly 9.4% of which are singletons. This clone was observed a handful of times. As yet, its antigen is unknown. CDR1 and CDR2 from the germline V gene are MGHRA and YSYEKL. This CDR3 has 17 amino acids. V lost 2 bases and J lost 2; bases outside the gene matches: 12. Sequencing was carried out using PBMCs. The source of this sequence is a male donor in good health and CMV-seronegative. The J gene is TRBJ2-7, the V gene TRBV4-1; 7 nucleotides line up with TRBD2. The CDR3 loop is CASSQSRGRDKPYEQYF. In DNA form, the CDR3 reads TGCGCCAGCAGCCAAAGTCGAGGGAGGGATAAACCCTACGAGCAGTACTTC.